The 22 T cell receptor beta chains listed next were all sequenced from one sample in a study of OX40 agonist ivuxolimab in advanced cancers. Produced via immunoSEQ multiplex PCR; TCRdb's table is partial and in-frame only. The sample lists 90,000 to 130,000 clones, approximately 89% occurring once. The sample in question was CD4+ or CD8+ T cells sorted from blood, obtained in a trial of the OX40 agonist ivuxolimab. These receptors came from an adult with an advanced solid tumor such as melanoma, head and neck, liver or kidney cancer.

The chain carries TRBV30 and TRBJ1-1; TRBD1 aligns across 8 bases. CDR1 GTSNPN and CDR2 SVGIG come from the germline V gene (reference sequence). Losses at the gene ends were 4 bases for V and 8 bases for J; bases not matched to a gene: 12. The CDR3 is made up of 14 amino acids. For the CDR3, the DNA is TGTGCCTGGAAGTACGTGGACAGGGCAGGGGAAGCTTTCTTT. It yields the protein CAWKYVDRAGEAFF.

The rearrangement uses TRBV6-6 and TRBJ2-5; D gene unclear. Per the germline V gene, CDR1 is MNHNY and CDR2 is SVGAGI (reference sequence). This CDR3 is built from 14 residues. Trimming pared 6 bases from V and 4 bases from J, leaving 15 bases between. CDR3 in amino acids: CASRSRLVGETQYF. CDR3 nucleotides: TGTGCCAGCAGGTCCCGACTGGTAGGAGAGACCCAGTACTTC.

V and J are TRBV7-3 and TRBJ1-1; the match to TRBD1 covers 11 bases. V was clipped by 5 bases and J by 7 bases; unmatched bases: 3. This CDR3 contains 13 residues. The germline V gene encodes CDR1 SGHTA and CDR2 FQGTGA. DNA of the CDR3: TGTGCCAGCAGCCCGGGACAGGGGGATGAAGCTTTCTTT. Its translation is CASSPGQGDEAFF.

The chain links TRBV19 to TRBJ1-4; D call uncertain. CDR1 is LNHDA, CDR2 SQIVND, per germline (reference sequence). Trimming stripped 4 bases from V and 0 bases from J, with 9 bases between. CDR3 size: 15 residues. CDR3 loop: CASSTSASTNEKLFF. For the CDR3, the DNA is TGTGCCAGTAGTACCTCCGCCTCAACTAATGAAAAACTGTTTTTT.

V is TRBV5-1 and J is TRBJ2-7, with 7 bases matching TRBD1. V trimming: 4 bases; J trimming: 2 bases; junction bases outside the gene matches: 6. The CDR3 runs to 14 residues. Germline CDR1 reads SGHRS; CDR2 reads YFSETQ. CDR3 amino acids: CASSPGDRAYEQYF. The CDR3 coding sequence is TGCGCCAGCAGCCCAGGGGACAGAGCCTACGAGCAGTACTTC. Variable domain in full (rest from reference TRBV5-1 and TRBJ2-7): KAGVTQTPRYLIKTRGQQVTLSCSPISGHRSVSWYQQTPGQGLQFLFEYFSETQRNKGNFPGRFSGRQFSNSRSEMNVSTLELGDSALYLCASSPGDRAYEQYFGPGTRLTVT.

The V gene is TRBV7-2, the J gene TRBJ2-7; D gene unclear. The CDR3 extends over 14 amino acids. The germline gives CDR1 SGHTA, CDR2 FQGNSA. V lost 1 base to trimming and J lost 4 bases, with 11 bases between them. CDR3 sequence (DNA): TGTGCCAGCAGCTTAGGTAGCCTAAATTACGAGCAGTACTTC. It is translated as CASSLGSLNYEQYF.

The genes are TRBV7-3 and TRBJ2-5, with 7 bases fitting TRBD1. Germline-derived CDR1 and CDR2 are SGHTA and FQGTGA. CDR3 length equals 15 residues. J gave up 3 bases and V 1 base, and 5 bases lay outside the gene matches. CDR3 coding DNA: TGTGCCAGCAGCTTAAATCCCGACAGGGAAGAGACCCAGTACTTC. Residues: CASSLNPDREETQYF.

This clone showed up just a few times. This chain links TRBV4-3 with TRBJ1-2, with TRBD1 as a possible D gene (5 bases). This CDR3 has 15 amino acids. Germline V gene data show CDR1 as LGHNA and CDR2 as YSLEER. V was trimmed by 4 bases and J by 5 bases, leaving 17 bases between them. The chain's CDR3 is CASSLNRATVYGYTF. Here the CDR3 DNA reads TGCGCCAGCAGCCTAAACCGCGCGACAGTTTATGGCTACACCTTC.

This clone showed up just once. This sequence joins TRBV15 and TRBJ2-5, with D possibly being TRBD2 (5 bases). The CDR3 is made up of 13 amino acids. Deletions cut 1 base from V and 7 bases from J, with 10 bases between. CDR1 and CDR2 (germline): LNHNV, YYDKDF (reference sequence). The CDR3 sequence is CATSRGSVGTQYF. The CDR3 nucleotides are TGTGCCACCAGCAGAGGTAGCGTTGGGACCCAGTACTTC.

The gene calls are TRBV7-2 and TRBJ2-6; no firm D call. The ends were cut back, 3 bases at V and 0 bases at J, with 6 bases in the middle. This CDR3 comprises 15 residues. Germline lookup yields CDR1 SGHTA and CDR2 FQGNSA. CDR3 protein: CASSFQDSGANVLTF. The CDR3 DNA sequence: TGTGCCAGCAGCTTCCAGGACTCTGGGGCCAACGTCCTGACTTTC.

The sample holds one count of this clone. This chain uses TRBV5-1 with TRBJ2-4, with D perhaps matching TRBD2 (5 bases). With 2 bases removed from V and 8 bases from J, the gap between germline ends came to 14 bases. The CDR3 runs 14 residues. Germline-derived CDR1 and CDR2 are SGHRS and YFSETQ. The chain's CDR3 is CASSFGERGDIQYF. In DNA form, the CDR3 reads TGCGCCAGCAGCTTCGGGGAACGGGGAGACATTCAGTACTTC. Filled out from reference TRBV5-1 and TRBJ2-4, the complete variable domain reads KAGVTQTPRYLIKTRGQQVTLSCSPISGHRSVSWYQQTPGQGLQFLFEYFSETQRNKGNFPGRFSGRQFSNSRSEMNVSTLELGDSALYLCASSFGERGDIQYFGAGTRLSVL.

The chain joins TRBV30 to TRBJ2-1; D call uncertain. The CDR3 sequence is 10 residues long. The germline V and J ends were trimmed by 2 bases and 7 bases, with 3 bases remaining between them. CDR1 is GTSNPN, CDR2 SVGIG, per germline (reference sequence). The CDR3 loop reads CAWSRNEQFF. The DNA of the CDR3 is TGTGCCTGGAGTCGGAATGAGCAGTTCTTC.

The table lists this clone with a count of one. This chain joins TRBV29-1 and TRBJ2-2; tentatively, D is TRBD2 (6 bases). The CDR3 runs 14 residues. Trimming removed 6 bases at V and 6 bases at J, with 17 bases between. Germline assignment: CDR1 SQVTM and CDR2 ANQGSEA. The CDR3 sequence is CSVPSEGLSGELFF. The CDR3 DNA reads as TGCAGCGTACCCTCGGAGGGCTTGTCCGGGGAGCTGTTTTTT.

J is TRBJ2-5 and V is TRBV19; the D gene is possibly TRBD1 (6 bases). This CDR3 region has 17 residues. V dropped 9 bases and J dropped 1 base, with 24 bases sitting between them. Germline values: CDR1 LNHDA, CDR2 SQIVND (reference sequence). CDR3 sequence (DNA): TGTGCCAGCCAGCGCAGGGTTCAAGGGGGAATCCAAGAGACCCAGTACTTC. This gives the protein CASQRRVQGGIQETQYF. Full variable domain (outside the CDR3, taken from reference TRBV19 and TRBJ2-5): DGGITQSPKYLFRKEGQNVTLSCEQNLNHDAMYWYRQDPGQGLRLIYYSQIVNDFQKGDIAEGYSVSREKKESFPLTVTSAQKNPTAFYLCASQRRVQGGIQETQYFGPGTRLLVL.

The chain joins TRBV11-2 to TRBJ2-4, with 8 positions matching TRBD1. The CDR3 covers 15 residues. Germline-derived CDR1 and CDR2 are SGHAT and FQNNGV. The junction had 4 bases not matched to a gene; V was cut back by 6 bases and J by 0 bases. In DNA, the CDR3 is TGTGCCAGCAGTCCAGGACAGGGAGCCAAAAACATTCAGTACTTC. Its translation is CASSPGQGAKNIQYF.

Only one count was recorded for this clone. V and J are TRBV28 and TRBJ2-1, with a tentative D call TRBD1 (5 bases). V lost 3 bases and J 2 bases, leaving 11 bases between the germline ends. Germline CDR1 and CDR2: MDHEN and SYDVKM. The CDR3 has 15 amino acids. The CDR3, as DNA: TGTGCCAGCAGTTTCCCCCACAGGCCCTACAATGAGCAGTTCTTC. It yields the protein CASSFPHRPYNEQFF. The full variable domain, rest sourced from reference TRBV28 and TRBJ2-1, is DVKVTQSSRYLVKRTGEKVFLECVQDMDHENMFWYRQDPGLGLRLIYFSYDVKMKEKGDIPEGYSVSREKKERFSLILESASTNQTSMYLCASSFPHRPYNEQFFGPGTRLTVL.

The chain couples TRBV6-5 to TRBJ2-1, with no clear D. CDR1 is MNHEY and CDR2 is SVGAGI in the germline V gene. V lost 2 bases and J 5 bases, leaving 13 bases between the germline ends. This CDR3 has 15 residues. The DNA for the CDR3 is TGTGCCAGCAGTTACGCACGGACGCAGAACAATGAGCAGTTCTTC. This sequence encodes CASSYARTQNNEQFF.

The rearrangement links TRBV7-2 to TRBJ1-6, with D possibly TRBD1 on 5 matching bases. V gave up 8 bases and J gave up 7 bases, with 12 bases separating them. Germline CDR1 SGHTA, CDR2 FQGNSA. The CDR3 length is 13 residues. In DNA form, the CDR3 reads TGTGCCAGCGGCCGGGGGACCAATTCACCCCTCCACTTT. Amino acids: CASGRGTNSPLHF.

The chain has TRBV7-2 and TRBJ1-5; D call uncertain. V gave up 5 bases and J gave up 0 bases, with 8 bases separating them. Germline CDR1 and CDR2: SGHTA and FQGNSA. This CDR3 is 14 amino acids long. Written as DNA, the CDR3 is TGTGCCAGCAGCCCTCAGTATAGCAATCAGCCCCAGCATTTT. Amino acids: CASSPQYSNQPQHF.

The chain is built from TRBV19 and TRBJ2-2; D is unclear. Germline V gene lookup returns CDR1 LNHDA and CDR2 SQIVND (reference sequence). Deletions cut 1 base from V and 7 bases from J, with 4 bases between. This CDR3 region has 12 residues. CDR3 protein: CASSIGDGELFF. The CDR3 coding sequence is TGTGCCAGTAGTATAGGGGACGGGGAGCTGTTTTTT.

In this sample, this clone turned up once. The rearrangement joins TRBV19 to TRBJ1-2, with 12 bases lining up with TRBD1. V gave up 4 bases and J gave up 3 bases; unmatched junction bases: 9. This CDR3 comprises 17 residues. Looked up from germline, CDR1 is LNHDA and CDR2 is SQIVND (reference sequence). The chain's CDR3 is CASSNRDRGRPDYGYTF. In DNA form, the CDR3 reads TGTGCCAGTAGTAACCGGGACAGGGGGCGCCCCGACTATGGCTACACCTTC. The full variable domain, completed using reference TRBV19 and TRBJ1-2, is DGGITQSPKYLFRKEGQNVTLSCEQNLNHDAMYWYRQDPGQGLRLIYYSQIVNDFQKGDIAEGYSVSREKKESFPLTVTSAQKNPTAFYLCASSNRDRGRPDYGYTFGSGTRLTVV.

V is TRBV20-1 and J is TRBJ1-2, with D tentatively TRBD1 (6 bases). The CDR3 covers 11 residues. The V end was cut by 5 bases, the J end by 4 bases, with 8 bases between. The V gene's germline CDR1 is DFQATT and CDR2 SNEGSKA (reference sequence). The CDR3 reads CSAVRGYGYTF. The CDR3 coding sequence is TGCAGTGCTGTCAGGGGCTATGGCTACACCTTC.